This section outlines one TCR beta chain sequence together with its context. Antigen specificity is unknown. At the Johns Hopkins FTIC core, DNA taken from cultured CD4+ T cells was sequenced by way of the Oncomine TCR Beta short-read assay. Each CDR3 protein is one row after TCRdb ran MiXCR on the PCR reads. The sample carries about 18,000 distinct CDR3 sequences, 56% recorded once. The data belong to a study of vaccination and CD4 T cells after COVID-19. The germline V gene encodes CDR1 MNHEY and CDR2 SMNVEV (reference sequence). V gave up 8 bases and J gave up 9 bases, with 17 bases separating them. This CDR3 is built from 14 residues. Specified treatment: roughly ten-day PBMC culture with coronavirus spike peptide pools or control peptides (ViraFEST assay).

Sequencing was done on a sample of CD4+ T cells from blood, cultured in vitro. The receptor's source is a human donor who had recovered from COVID-19. The chain employs TRBV27 and TRBJ1-6; D call uncertain. The CDR3 sequence is CASGPGLRSSPLHF. In nucleotides, the CDR3 is TGTGCCAGCGGGCCCGGGCTACGGAGTTCACCCCTCCACTTT.